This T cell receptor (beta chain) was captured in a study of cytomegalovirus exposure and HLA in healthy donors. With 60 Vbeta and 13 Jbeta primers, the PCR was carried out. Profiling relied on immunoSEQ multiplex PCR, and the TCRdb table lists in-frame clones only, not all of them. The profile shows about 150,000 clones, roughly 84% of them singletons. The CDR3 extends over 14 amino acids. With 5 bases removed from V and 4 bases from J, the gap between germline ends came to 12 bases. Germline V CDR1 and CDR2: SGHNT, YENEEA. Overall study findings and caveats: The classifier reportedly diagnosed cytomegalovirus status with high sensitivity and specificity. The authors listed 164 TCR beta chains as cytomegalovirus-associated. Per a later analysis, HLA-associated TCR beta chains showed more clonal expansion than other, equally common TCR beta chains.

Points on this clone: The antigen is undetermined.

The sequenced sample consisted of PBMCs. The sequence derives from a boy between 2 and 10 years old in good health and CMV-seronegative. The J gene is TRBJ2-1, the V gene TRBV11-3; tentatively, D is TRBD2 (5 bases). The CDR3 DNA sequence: TGTGCCAGCAGCCATCGGGAAGGGTACAATGAGCAGTTCTTC. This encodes CASSHREGYNEQFF.